The rows below give T cell receptor beta chains drawn from one sample of a study of radiation and T cells in renal cell carcinoma. Assay: immunoSEQ multiplex PCR; the TCRdb copy retains only in-frame clones and omits some. In the table there are some 16,000 clones, approximately 50% of which are singletons. The material sequenced was tumor tissue, taken from a patient whose treatment was nephrectomy without radiotherapy. The receptors come from a man aged 45 to 65 with renal cell carcinoma. Both conserved end residues are part of each CDR3. D genes are given only for firm matches. Expanded clones are given a class, and other clones once, few, many or no size at all.

d_call j_call clone_size v_call cdr3_aa cdr3_nt
. TRBJ2-3 . TRBV6-5 CASSYSGHGTDTQYF TGTGCCAGCAGTTATTCGGGACACGGCACAGATACGCAGTATTTT
. TRBJ2-1 few TRBV14 CASSQYSSNEQFF TGTGCCAGCAGCCAATACTCGTCCAATGAGCAGTTCTTC
TRBD1 TRBJ2-3 few TRBV27 CASKDRGTTDTQYF TGTGCCAGCAAAGACAGGGGCACTACAGATACGCAGTATTTT
. TRBJ2-2 . TRBV5-1 CASSLAAVGNTGELFF TGCGCCAGCAGCTTGGCCGCAGTGGGGAACACCGGGGAGCTGTTTTTT
. TRBJ1-1 few TRBV6-1 CASIVPGTTEAFF TGTGCCAGCATTGTCCCAGGGACCACTGAAGCTTTCTTT
. TRBJ2-5 . TRBV4-1 CASSQRGETGPQETQYF TGCGCCAGCAGCCAGCGCGGGGAGACAGGGCCCCAAGAGACCCAGTACTTC
. TRBJ2-3 . TRBV9 CASSVSPTDTQYF TGTGCCAGCAGCGTATCACCGACAGATACGCAGTATTTT
. TRBJ2-7 . TRBV5-1 CASNNLGSPEQYF TGCGCCAGCAATAACTTAGGGTCGCCCGAGCAGTACTTC
TRBD1 TRBJ1-1 medium-sized TRBV7-3 CASSRDRNTEAFF TGTGCCAGCAGTCGGGACAGGAACACTGAAGCTTTCTTT
. TRBJ2-1 . TRBV4-1 CASSQDSGSYNEQFF TGCGCCAGCAGCCAAGACTCCGGGTCCTACAATGAGCAGTTCTTC
TRBD1 TRBJ2-3 . TRBV7-9 CASSFDRGFTDTQYF TGTGCCAGCAGCTTTGACAGGGGGTTCACAGATACGCAGTATTTT
. TRBJ2-7 . TRBV7-2 CASSPSTRQGPSYEQYF TGTGCCAGCAGCCCCTCCACGAGGCAGGGGCCCTCCTACGAGCAGTACTTC
TRBD1 TRBJ2-7 . TRBV11-2 CASSSFRDRVYEQYF TGTGCCAGCAGCTCTTTCCGGGACAGAGTCTACGAGCAGTACTTC
. TRBJ2-6 . TRBV5-1 CASSLVSAGRSGANVLTF TGCGCCAGCAGCTTGGTATCGGCAGGCCGCTCTGGGGCCAACGTCCTGACTTTC
. TRBJ1-1 many TRBV14 CASGHTSEAFF TGTGCCAGCGGACATACGTCTGAAGCTTTCTTT
. TRBJ1-6 . TRBV23-1 CASVRGTGSSPLHF TGCGCCAGCGTCCGCGGTACAGGGAGTTCACCCCTCCACTTT
TRBD2 TRBJ2-1 few TRBV6-5 CASSFPSGEQFF TGTGCCAGCAGTTTCCCTAGCGGTGAGCAGTTCTTC
TRBD1 TRBJ1-5 . TRBV5-5 CASSQGGTGRNQPQHF TGCGCCAGCAGCCAAGGCGGGACAGGGCGAAATCAGCCCCAGCATTTT
TRBD2 TRBJ2-7 . TRBV10-3 CAIRGEGPSSYEQYF TGTGCCATCAGAGGGGAGGGTCCCAGCTCCTACGAGCAGTACTTC
. TRBJ1-2 . TRBV6-1 CASSEEAGPYGYTF TGTGCCAGCAGTGAAGAGGCAGGGCCCTATGGCTACACCTTC
TRBD1 TRBJ2-7 . TRBV6-7 CASRLIAGTGRYEQYF TGTGCCAGCAGACTAATCGCCGGGACAGGGAGATACGAGCAGTACTTC
. TRBJ1-1 few TRBV11-3 CASSLYNRGIATEAFF TGTGCCAGCAGCTTATATAACAGAGGAATCGCCACTGAAGCTTTCTTT
. TRBJ1-1 few TRBV9 CASSVTDNEAFF TGTGCCAGCAGCGTGACGGATAATGAAGCTTTCTTT
TRBD2 TRBJ2-2 . TRBV10-2 CASSGDSGGRTGELFF TGCGCCAGCAGTGGAGATTCGGGAGGGAGAACCGGGGAGCTGTTTTTT
TRBD1 TRBJ1-1 medium-sized TRBV9 CASSDRGFNTEAFF TGTGCCAGCAGCGACAGGGGTTTTAACACTGAAGCTTTCTTT
. TRBJ2-3 . TRBV14 CASSQEQVSTDTQYF TGTGCCAGCAGCCAAGAACAGGTTAGCACAGATACGCAGTATTTT
. TRBJ2-7 . TRBV15 CATSRDRNYEQYF TGTGCCACCAGCAGGGACAGAAACTACGAGCAGTACTTC
. TRBJ1-6 . TRBV5-1 CASSLGGRTNSPLHF TGCGCCAGCAGTCTGGGGGGCAGGACGAATTCACCCCTCCACTTT
TRBD1 TRBJ1-4 . TRBV6-5 CASSRQGGNEKLFF TGTGCCAGCAGCCGACAGGGCGGGAATGAAAAACTGTTTTTT
TRBD2 TRBJ2-3 . TRBV9 CASSVGGTSGITDTQYF TGTGCCAGCAGCGTAGGAGGGACTAGCGGGATCACAGATACGCAGTATTTT
. TRBJ2-7 once TRBV4-2 CASSQVHTGGGQWIYEQYF TGTGCCAGCAGCCAAGTCCATACAGGGGGGGGCCAGTGGATCTACGAGCAGTACTTC
. TRBJ1-6 few TRBV12-2 CASRPGTALNNSPLHF TGTGCAAGTCGCCCCGGGACAGCTCTAAATAATTCACCCCTCCACTTT
TRBD1 TRBJ1-5 medium-sized TRBV4-1 CASSQDQGEPPQHF TGCGCCAGCAGCCAAGATCAGGGGGAACCGCCCCAGCATTTT
. TRBJ2-3 . TRBV14 CASSQGRATTDTQYF TGTGCCAGCAGCCAGGGTAGGGCTACCACAGATACGCAGTATTTT